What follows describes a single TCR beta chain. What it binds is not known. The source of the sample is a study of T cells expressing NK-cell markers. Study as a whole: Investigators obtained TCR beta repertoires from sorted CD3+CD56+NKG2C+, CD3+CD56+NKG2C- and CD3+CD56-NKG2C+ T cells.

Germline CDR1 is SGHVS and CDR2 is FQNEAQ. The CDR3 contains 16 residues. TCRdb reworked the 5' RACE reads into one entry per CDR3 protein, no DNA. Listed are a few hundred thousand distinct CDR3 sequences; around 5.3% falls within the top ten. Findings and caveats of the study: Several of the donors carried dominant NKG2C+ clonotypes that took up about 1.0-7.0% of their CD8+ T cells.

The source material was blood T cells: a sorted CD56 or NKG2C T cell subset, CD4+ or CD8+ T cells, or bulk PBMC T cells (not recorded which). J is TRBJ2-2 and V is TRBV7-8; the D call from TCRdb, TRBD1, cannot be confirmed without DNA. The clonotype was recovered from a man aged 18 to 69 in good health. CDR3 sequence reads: CASSARDRIGTGELFF.